This T cell receptor (beta chain) was identified during a study of blood T cell repertoires in COVID-19 (dated by TCRdb to 2020 to 2022). Concerning the study at large: Samples from collaborators originated in the United States, Italy and Spain and spanned both the acute and convalescent phases of COVID-19. The material from the prospective study consisted of cDNA or gDNA derived from T cells, B-cell-depleted T cells, or PBMCs. Deeply sampled blood TCRbeta repertoires from subjects exposed to, actively infected with, or recovered from COVID-19 were included in the dataset. A freely available public database, intended as a resource for researchers studying the immune response to SARS-CoV-2, is where the repertoires were released. Samples came from the ongoing ImmuneRACE study (first 160 participants) plus 1,254 subjects from 6 global collaborators. The sample metadata nearly always contained a de-identified subject ID, COVID-19 status, age in years and sex. Where available, HLA class I and class II types were taken from metadata supplied by the sample provider and were not determined by assay-based typing. What the study reported, not specific to this receptor: The amount of clinical and demographic metadata varied by source and participant and was provided uncurated.

Participants in the prospective study were aged about 18 to 100 years, lived in 20 to 30 United States geographic areas, and enrolled through a virtual design. In the prospective study, cohorts were assigned on the basis of participant-reported clinical history obtained from a screening survey and a study questionnaire. Mobile phlebotomists in the prospective study collected whole blood, serum and a nasopharyngeal or oropharyngeal swab from every participant. Participants in the prospective study had the option to provide additional blood draws and questionnaires over a roughly 2-month period. Blood samples from the prospective study were shipped frozen or at room temperature prior to DNA extraction. Points on this clone: The target of this receptor is not known. No base qualities exist here, and no much larger clone lies one base off it.

TCRbeta CDR3 regions were amplified from genomic DNA using the immunoSEQ Assay, a bias-controlled multiplex PCR. Turning to the authors' computational methods: The number of nucleated cells in each sample was estimated by amplification of reference gene primers within the assay. To quantify the absolute abundance of each unique TCRbeta CDR3 rearrangement, sequence reads were collapsed and filtered. For each sample, productive Simpson clonality was calculated by taking the square root of Simpson's diversity index across productive rearrangements. The clones in this table, taken by TCRdb from immuneACCESS, are in-frame only. Not every clone is retained; where verified, under half of the shortfall comes from an unresolved V gene, and the cause of the rest is unknown. V and J calls and clone size follow that table, whereas D and trimming were derived from the DNA. Across this sample there are 290,000 or so clones, with almost 90% seen only once. Of the sample, 4% to 5.5% is held by the ten largest clones.

From the cysteine up to the phenylalanine, the CDR3 has a length of 15 residues. Only CDR3 DNA is held: 45 bases, read in frame from base 1. The germline V and J ends show losses of 1 base and 5 bases respectively, and no gene match explains 4 bases of the junction. CDR1 LNHDA and CDR2 SQIVND were looked up in the germline V gene (reference sequence). The receptor chain draws on TRBV19 and TRBJ1-5, with 8 bases aligning to TRBD1. The TCR sequence derives from a woman younger than 35 with acute COVID-19. What was sequenced was PBMCs or T cells enriched from blood (not recorded which). The CDR3: CASSIAGTGYQPQHF. The base sequence is TGTGCCAGTAGTATAGCAGGGACAGGCTATCAGCCCCAGCATTTT.